There are a few counts of the clone carrying this T cell receptor (beta chain). Antigen unknown. This sample was taken from a study of cytomegalovirus exposure and HLA in healthy donors. Study-wide results and limits: Specificity of a few CMV-associated chains for CMV antigens was verified in vitro. Presence/absence analyses supposed approximately even sequencing depth among donors.

The germline V gene encodes CDR1 MDHEN and CDR2 SYDVKM. There are 16 residues in the CDR3. With V trimmed by 0 bases and J by 3 bases, 4 bases remained unmatched. A multiplex PCR was run with 60 Vbeta primers and 13 Jbeta primers. TCRdb's table, derived via immunoSEQ multiplex PCR, lists solely in-frame clones and lacks some. The table records 40,000 or so clones, 70% to 85% of them present only once. The source is a man aged 30 to 39 in good health and CMV-seronegative. The sequencing input was PBMCs. This rearrangement joins TRBV28 to TRBJ2-3; 9 nucleotides match TRBD1. As DNA, the CDR3 is TGTGCCAGCAGTTTATGGTGGGACAGGGTAACAGATACGCAGTATTTT. Translation gives CASSLWWDRVTDTQYF.